Described below is a single T cell receptor (beta chain) sequence and its context. Its antigen remains unidentified. V lost 4 bases to trimming and J lost 2 bases, with 10 bases between them. Germline values: CDR1 SGHRS, CDR2 YFSETQ. The CDR3 is made up of 13 amino acids. PCR used 60 Vbeta primers and 13 Jbeta primers. Only in-frame clones appear in the TCRdb table, and some are missing; sequencing was by immunoSEQ multiplex PCR. In the table there are tens of thousands of clones, roughly 80% of which are singletons. The data stem from a study of cytomegalovirus exposure and HLA in healthy donors. General study findings and limits: More clonal expansion characterized HLA-associated TCR beta chains than equally common others in a later analysis. While the bulk of TCR sequences proved rare, some public TCRs turned up in many donors. Analysis was carried out at a later point, and it linked a missense DCLRE1C variant to TCR beta V- and J-gene trimming. Accurate HLA-A and HLA-B prediction from TCR beta sequences was reported for most subjects.

This receptor was identified in a girl aged 2-10 years in good health and CMV-seropositive. The chain has TRBV5-1 and TRBJ2-7; D is perhaps TRBD2 (6 bases). The source material was PBMCs. The CDR3 nucleotides read TGCGCCAGCAGCCGGGACTTCCCCTACGAGCAGTACTTC. Its protein product is CASSRDFPYEQYF.